Sequencing of this T cell receptor beta chain was carried out in a study of regulatory T cells in long-lasting Graves disease. Germline CDR1 DFQATT, CDR2 SNEGSKA (reference sequence). Between the trimmed V and J ends, which lost 0 bases and 4 bases, there was a span of 7 bases. The CDR3 has 13 residues. Sequencing libraries for TCR beta were prepared with iRepertoire HTBI primers and Arm-PCR of CDR3 regions. TCRdb fed the multiplex PCR reads into MiXCR, producing one record per CDR3 protein. Altogether 350,000 to 500,000 distinct CDR3 sequences are present, around 15% being singletons, with the ten largest covering under 20%. The time point was: newly diagnosed GD, antithyroid drugs for less than 3 months. The authors made the TCR library using RNA they extracted from PBMCs. This clonotype was seen at least ten times. These same records also appear under a second study, on T cells in Graves' hyperthyroidism and ophthalmopathy.

The rearrangement links TRBV20-1 to TRBJ2-1; D not resolved. This clonotype was sampled from a woman between 45 and 60 years old with Graves disease. The sequencing used peripheral blood mononuclear cells (PBMCs), collected at new diagnosis, from a patient treated with antithyroid drugs. CDR3 in amino acids: CSARDFAYNEQFF. The CDR3 DNA reads as TGCAGTGCTAGAGACTTCGCGTACAATGAGCAGTTCTTC.